The rows below give T cell receptor beta chains drawn from one sample of a study of shared clonotypes between healthy human individuals. TCRdb's table, derived via immunoSEQ multiplex PCR, lists solely in-frame clones and lacks some. The table lists about 2.4 million clones, approximately 93% of them singletons. Sequenced material: naive CD4+ T cells from PBMCs. These receptors all come from a man aged 18-30 years in good health. Some clones in this sample may be carry-over from other donors' samples. The CDR3 runs from the conserved cysteine through the conserved F or W. A D gene is named only where the DNA matches it firmly. Clone size is shown for a subset of rows, as once, few, many or a class of expanded clone.

v_call: TRBV28
clone_size: -
d_call: -
j_call: TRBJ2-7
cdr3_aa: CASSSHTGTPVRQYF
cdr3_nt: TGTGCCAGCAGTTCCCACACTGGGACGCCGGTACGGCAGTACTTC

v_call: TRBV7-3
clone_size: -
d_call: TRBD2
j_call: TRBJ2-1
cdr3_aa: CASSPSGGLYNEQFF
cdr3_nt: TGTGCCAGCAGCCCCAGCGGGGGTCTATACAATGAGCAGTTCTTC

v_call: TRBV30
clone_size: -
d_call: -
j_call: TRBJ1-5
cdr3_aa: CAWSVQGGQPQHF
cdr3_nt: TGTGCCTGGAGTGTACAGGGTGGCCAGCCCCAGCATTTT

v_call: TRBV29-1
clone_size: once
d_call: -
j_call: TRBJ2-3
cdr3_aa: CSVRGRSTDTQYF
cdr3_nt: TGCAGCGTTCGCGGCAGATCCACAGATACGCAGTATTTT

v_call: TRBV27
clone_size: -
d_call: -
j_call: TRBJ1-5
cdr3_aa: CASSLRRGNQPQHF
cdr3_nt: TGTGCCAGCAGTTTGCGGAGGGGGAATCAGCCCCAGCATTTT

v_call: TRBV30
clone_size: -
d_call: -
j_call: TRBJ1-4
cdr3_aa: CACRALGNEKLFF
cdr3_nt: TGTGCCTGCCGGGCTTTGGGGAATGAAAAACTGTTTTTT

v_call: TRBV14
clone_size: -
d_call: -
j_call: TRBJ2-3
cdr3_aa: CASSPTEAGDTQYF
cdr3_nt: TGTGCCAGCAGCCCCACCGAAGCGGGAGATACGCAGTATTTT

v_call: TRBV19
clone_size: -
d_call: TRBD2
j_call: TRBJ2-3
cdr3_aa: CASSIGLAEATDTQYF
cdr3_nt: TGTGCCAGTAGTATTGGACTAGCGGAGGCCACAGATACGCAGTATTTT

v_call: TRBV29-1
clone_size: -
d_call: TRBD2
j_call: TRBJ2-3
cdr3_aa: CSVGTSPDTQYF
cdr3_nt: TGCAGCGTTGGGACTAGTCCAGATACGCAGTATTTT

v_call: TRBV19
clone_size: -
d_call: -
j_call: TRBJ1-5
cdr3_aa: CASDQGKGYSNQPQHF
cdr3_nt: TGTGCCAGTGATCAGGGAAAAGGCTATAGCAATCAGCCCCAGCATTTT

v_call: TRBV28
clone_size: once
d_call: -
j_call: TRBJ1-2
cdr3_aa: CASTGTTGYTF
cdr3_nt: TGTGCCAGCACCGGGACTACCGGCTACACCTTC

v_call: TRBV6-5
clone_size: -
d_call: -
j_call: TRBJ2-3
cdr3_aa: CASSYTDSLSTDTQYF
cdr3_nt: TGTGCCAGCAGTTACACCGACAGCCTGAGCACAGATACGCAGTATTTT

v_call: TRBV5-1
clone_size: -
d_call: -
j_call: TRBJ2-1
cdr3_aa: CASNLDGRLEWNEQFF
cdr3_nt: TGCGCCAGCAACCTTGATGGCAGGTTAGAGTGGAATGAGCAGTTCTTC

v_call: TRBV5-1
clone_size: -
d_call: -
j_call: TRBJ2-1
cdr3_aa: CASSPGTGYEQFF
cdr3_nt: TGCGCCAGCAGCCCTGGGACCGGCTATGAGCAGTTCTTC

v_call: TRBV5-1
clone_size: -
d_call: -
j_call: TRBJ1-1
cdr3_aa: CASSQQGGDTEAFF
cdr3_nt: TGCGCCAGCAGCCAACAGGGTGGCGACACTGAAGCTTTCTTT

v_call: TRBV5-4
clone_size: -
d_call: TRBD1
j_call: TRBJ2-7
cdr3_aa: CASSLRQGPYEQYF
cdr3_nt: TGTGCCAGCAGCTTGCGACAGGGCCCCTACGAGCAGTACTTC

v_call: TRBV6-5
clone_size: -
d_call: TRBD2
j_call: TRBJ2-1
cdr3_aa: CASREGTSGSNEQFF
cdr3_nt: TGTGCCAGCAGGGAGGGGACTAGCGGGAGCAATGAGCAGTTCTTC

v_call: TRBV28
clone_size: once
d_call: -
j_call: TRBJ2-1
cdr3_aa: CASGNSYNEQFF
cdr3_nt: TGTGCCAGCGGGAACTCCTACAATGAGCAGTTCTTC

v_call: TRBV30
clone_size: -
d_call: -
j_call: TRBJ2-5
cdr3_aa: CAWSVAETQYF
cdr3_nt: TGTGCCTGGAGTGTAGCAGAGACCCAGTACTTC

v_call: TRBV27
clone_size: -
d_call: -
j_call: TRBJ2-1
cdr3_aa: CASSTLYNEQFF
cdr3_nt: TGTGCCAGCTCCACTCTCTACAATGAGCAGTTCTTC

v_call: TRBV29-1
clone_size: -
d_call: TRBD1
j_call: TRBJ2-3
cdr3_aa: CSVHPGQGVRNTQYF
cdr3_nt: TGCAGCGTTCATCCCGGGCAGGGGGTTCGCAATACGCAGTATTTT

v_call: TRBV5-1
clone_size: -
d_call: -
j_call: TRBJ2-7
cdr3_aa: CASSLGTGNYEQYF
cdr3_nt: TGCGCCAGCAGCTTGGGTACGGGCAACTACGAGCAGTACTTC

v_call: TRBV7-2
clone_size: once
d_call: -
j_call: TRBJ2-7
cdr3_aa: CASSLVGLRFHLDYEQYF
cdr3_nt: TGTGCCAGCAGCTTAGTTGGTTTGCGGTTCCACCTCGACTACGAGCAGTACTTC

v_call: TRBV4-1
clone_size: -
d_call: TRBD2
j_call: TRBJ2-1
cdr3_aa: CASSAPGLEVNEQFF
cdr3_nt: TGCGCCAGCAGCGCCCCGGGACTAGAGGTTAATGAGCAGTTCTTC

v_call: TRBV5-8
clone_size: -
d_call: TRBD1
j_call: TRBJ2-1
cdr3_aa: CASSPGQAYNEQFF
cdr3_nt: TGTGCCAGCAGCCCGGGACAGGCATACAATGAGCAGTTCTTC

v_call: TRBV6-5
clone_size: -
d_call: -
j_call: TRBJ2-3
cdr3_aa: CASSYSTPRTDTQYF
cdr3_nt: TGTGCCAGCAGTTATTCGACACCTCGCACAGATACGCAGTATTTT

v_call: TRBV2
clone_size: -
d_call: TRBD2
j_call: TRBJ2-7
cdr3_aa: CASRLAIEQYF
cdr3_nt: TGTGCCAGCAGACTAGCGATCGAGCAGTACTTC

v_call: TRBV5-1
clone_size: -
d_call: TRBD1
j_call: TRBJ2-1
cdr3_aa: CASSFGTGAYNEQFF
cdr3_nt: TGCGCCAGCAGCTTCGGCACAGGGGCCTACAATGAGCAGTTCTTC

v_call: TRBV11-3
clone_size: once
d_call: -
j_call: TRBJ2-3
cdr3_aa: CASSAGGYTDTQYF
cdr3_nt: TGTGCCAGCAGCGCCGGTGGCTACACAGATACGCAGTATTTT

v_call: TRBV28
clone_size: -
d_call: TRBD1
j_call: TRBJ1-5
cdr3_aa: CASSFSLTQGVSNQPQHF
cdr3_nt: TGTGCCAGCAGTTTCTCCCTGACACAGGGGGTAAGCAATCAGCCCCAGCATTTT

v_call: TRBV9
clone_size: -
d_call: -
j_call: TRBJ2-7
cdr3_aa: CASSTFGYEQYF
cdr3_nt: TGTGCCAGCAGCACTTTCGGCTACGAGCAGTACTTC

v_call: TRBV15
clone_size: -
d_call: -
j_call: TRBJ1-3
cdr3_aa: CATSRDPSGNTIYF
cdr3_nt: TGTGCCACCAGCAGAGATCCCAGTGGAAACACCATATATTTT

v_call: TRBV27
clone_size: -
d_call: -
j_call: TRBJ1-1
cdr3_aa: CASSLGQLRTEAFF
cdr3_nt: TGTGCCAGCAGTTTAGGGCAGCTCCGCACTGAAGCTTTCTTT